Listed here are 17 T cell receptor beta chains from one sample, sequenced in a study of identical twins. Each CDR3 protein is one row after TCRdb ran MiXCR on the 5' RACE reads. The table records 500,000 to 550,000 distinct CDR3 sequences, more than 20% of them present only once. These data also featured in a second study, about yellow fever vaccine responses in identical twins.

The sample taken for sequencing was CD4+ T cells sorted from blood. The source is a woman younger than 30 in good health.

The chain carries TRBV19 and TRBJ2-7; D uncertain. CDR1 and CDR2 from the germline V gene are LNHDA and SQIVND (reference sequence). With 4 bases removed from V and 0 bases from J, the gap between germline ends came to 16 bases. This CDR3 region has 16 residues. The CDR3 loop reads CASSTGRLPSSYEQYF. DNA of the CDR3: TGTGCCAGTAGTACTGGCAGGCTCCCCAGCTCCTACGAGCAGTACTTC.

Concerning this clonotype: An end of the junction differs from the germline gene, which may be a read error. The chain joins TRBV5-1 to TRBJ2-5; D may correspond to TRBD1 or TRBD2 (5 bases each). CDR3 length: 15 residues. Germline V gene sequence: CDR1 SGHRS, CDR2 YFSETQ. CDR3 sequence (DNA): TGCGCCAGGAGCTTGGAGGCAGGGATCTATGAGACCCAGTACTTC. It specifies CARSLEAGIYETQYF.

This clonotype came up a few times. The chain is built from TRBV7-9 and TRBJ2-3; 9 nucleotides align to TRBD1. This CDR3 region has 17 residues. Losses at the gene ends were 0 bases for V and 1 base for J; bases not matched to a gene: 5. The V gene's germline CDR1 is SEHNR and CDR2 FQNEAQ (reference sequence). The CDR3 DNA reads as TGTGCCAGCAGCTTAGCGCGTCGGACAGGGGGCACAGATACGCAGTATTTT. Its protein product is CASSLARRTGGTDTQYF.

V usage is TRBV6-1 and J usage is TRBJ2-3; 9 nucleotides align to TRBD2. The CDR3 totals 16 residues. The V and J ends lost 6 bases and 2 bases, in that order; junction bases with no gene match: 9. Germline-derived CDR1 and CDR2 are MNHNS and SASEGT. For the CDR3, the DNA is TGTGCCAGCAGCCAAGATAGCGGGGGTATCACAGATACGCAGTATTTT. Amino acids: CASSQDSGGITDTQYF.

The chain is built from TRBV6-5 and TRBJ2-2, with TRBD2 matching 8 bases. CDR1 and CDR2 (germline): MNHEY, SVGAGI. The CDR3 loop spans 17 amino acids. J lost 5 bases, V lost 2 bases, and 10 bases had no gene match. CDR3 sequence: CASSYRALAGRTGELFF. The CDR3 DNA sequence: TGTGCCAGCAGTTACCGGGCGTTAGCGGGACGTACCGGGGAGCTGTTTTTT.

Concerning this clonotype: At one end, the junction sequence differs from germline, possibly due to a read error. The J gene is TRBJ2-2, the V gene TRBV12-3 or TRBV12-4; D is unclear. This CDR3 spans 13 amino acids. CDR3 amino acids: CASTLRNTGELFF. As DNA, the CDR3 is TGTGCCAGCACTTTAAGGAACACCGGGGAGCTGTTTTTT.

This clonotype was recorded at least ten times. The rearrangement links TRBV5-1 to TRBJ2-2; D is uncertain. The CDR3 length is 14 residues. Trimming stripped 0 bases from V and 1 base from J, with 4 bases between. CDR1 SGHRS and CDR2 YFSETQ come from the germline V gene. The CDR3 region has the DNA TGCGCCAGCAGCTTGGACGGGAACACCGGGGAGCTGTTTTTT. Amino acid sequence: CASSLDGNTGELFF.

V gene TRBV7-9 combines with J gene TRBJ1-2, with D unresolved. Germline V lookup: CDR1 SEHNR, CDR2 FQNEAQ (reference sequence). The V and J ends lost 7 bases and 6 bases respectively, with 21 bases between them. CDR3 size: 15 residues. CDR3 bases: TGTGCCAGCAACCTAGCAACAGCGGGCGGGGATGGCTACACCTTC. It is translated as CASNLATAGGDGYTF.

The table lists this clonotype with a few counts. The CDR3 DNA reads as TGTGCCAGCAGCACCGGGACTAGTGGGATCATTGAGCAGTTCTTC. It codes for CASSTGTSGIIEQFF. The chain has TRBV7-2 and TRBJ2-1; 8 bases match TRBD2. This CDR3 region has 15 residues. V dropped 5 bases and J dropped 9; count of bases not matched to a gene: 12. Germline assignment: CDR1 SGHTA and CDR2 FQGNSA.

A few counts support this clonotype. This chain's CDR3 is CASRTGTTLWDGYTF. Here the CDR3 DNA reads TGTGCCAGTCGGACCGGGACAACCCTTTGGGATGGCTACACCTTC. The chain combines TRBV5-4 with TRBJ1-2; tentative D call: TRBD1 (6 bases). The germline V and J ends were trimmed by 8 bases and 6 bases, with 23 bases remaining between them. Germline V gene sequence: CDR1 SGHNT, CDR2 YYREEE (reference sequence). The CDR3 is 15 amino acids. The variable domain in full, with the rest retrieved from reference TRBV5-4 and TRBJ1-2, is ETGVTQSPTHLIKTRGQQVTLRCSSQSGHNTVSWYQQALGQGPQFIFQYYREEENGRGNFPPRFSGLQFPNYSSELNVNALELDDSALYLCASRTGTTLWDGYTFGSGTRLTVV.

This chain uses TRBV12-3 or TRBV12-4 with TRBJ2-3; 7 bases are a match to TRBD1. The CDR3 has 15 amino acids. V lost 3 bases and J lost 5; bases outside the gene matches: 8. The DNA of the CDR3 is TGTGCCAGCAGTTTTCGGGGACAGTGGGGAGATACGCAGTATTTT. Amino acids: CASSFRGQWGDTQYF.

There are a few counts of this clonotype. V and J are TRBV5-1 and TRBJ2-7; TRBD1 agrees at 10 bases. The CDR3 length is 14 residues. The V and J ends lost 2 bases and 4 bases, in that order; junction bases with no gene match: 3. Germline loops: CDR1 SGHRS, CDR2 YFSETQ. CDR3 in amino acids: CASSFRDRGYEQYF. The CDR3 nucleotides read TGCGCCAGCAGCTTCAGGGACAGGGGTTACGAGCAGTACTTC.

The V call is TRBV5-1, the J call TRBJ2-5; possible D gene TRBD2, 5 bases. The CDR3 sequence is 13 residues long. Per germline, CDR1 SGHRS and CDR2 YFSETQ. The V end was cut by 4 bases, the J end by 5 bases, with 12 bases between. CDR3 in amino acids: CASSAGLSETQYF. The CDR3 nucleotides read TGCGCCAGCAGCGCCGGACTGTCGGAGACCCAGTACTTC.

This clonotype occurred a few times. The chain employs TRBV19 and TRBJ1-3; D is undetermined. V was shortened by 3 bases and J by 6 bases, with 3 bases between the two germline ends. This CDR3 is built from 11 residues. CDR1 LNHDA and CDR2 SQIVND come from the germline V gene (reference sequence). The CDR3 loop reads CASSIVNTIYF. CDR3 nucleotide sequence: TGTGCCAGTAGTATCGTAAACACCATATATTTT.

The gene calls are TRBV5-1 and TRBJ2-1, with 11 bases lining up with TRBD2. Germline V gives CDR1 SGHRS, CDR2 YFSETQ. The CDR3 sequence is 16 residues long. The junction had 10 bases not matched to a gene; V was cut back by 4 bases and J by 7 bases. The CDR3 reads CASSLSGTSGRNEQFF. In DNA form, the CDR3 reads TGCGCCAGCAGCCTATCCGGGACTAGCGGCCGAAATGAGCAGTTCTTC.

The chain uses TRBV3-1 and TRBJ2-7, with D tentatively TRBD1 (5 bases). There are 15 residues in the CDR3. Trimming shortened V by 0 bases and J by 3 bases, and 12 bases separated the two germline ends. Germline loops: CDR1 LGHDT, CDR2 YNNKEL (reference sequence). The CDR3 sequence is CASSQDAQGYYEQYF. The CDR3 nucleotides read TGTGCCAGCAGCCAAGACGCGCAGGGATACTACGAGCAGTACTTC.

Only a few counts were recorded for this clonotype. The chain links TRBV28 to TRBJ1-1, with D possibly being TRBD1 (5 bases). The CDR3 runs 16 residues. Germline loops: CDR1 MDHEN, CDR2 SYDVKM. The V end lost 4 bases, the J end lost 0 bases, and 15 bases lay between the germline ends. The DNA of the CDR3 is TGTGCCAGCAGTTCGCTCTCAGGGAGCATGAACACTGAAGCTTTCTTT. Translated: CASSSLSGSMNTEAFF.